Below, 24 T cell receptor beta chains from the same sample are listed, as sequenced in a study of radiotherapy plus CTLA-4 blockade in lung cancer (dated by TCRdb to the late 2010s). Library method: the immunoSEQ multiplex PCR assay. Sourced from immuneACCESS, this table was stored by TCRdb with only in-frame sequences that have V and J called. A share of the clones is absent; for the studies checked, an unresolved V gene accounts for under half, and the remainder has no known explanation. The sample table contains about 120,000 clones; only one count was recorded for 75% to 90% of them. The ten largest make up over 6% of the sample. The starting material was peripheral blood, obtained from a patient treated with radiotherapy plus ipilimumab. The receptor set was obtained from a human donor with non-small cell lung cancer that progressed on radiotherapy plus ipilimumab.

In its sample, this clone was seen once. The chain links TRBV7-6 to TRBJ2-3; no reliable D call. Germline V gene data show CDR1 as SGHVS and CDR2 as FNYEAQ. The ends were cut back, 5 bases at V and 4 bases at J, with 7 bases in the middle. CDR3 length equals 12 residues. The CDR3 nucleotides are TGTGCCAGCAGCCCGGGCCCAGATACGCAGTATTTT. It yields the protein CASSPGPDTQYF.

The chain links TRBV7-9 to TRBJ2-2; perhaps TRBD2 as D (6 bases). The CDR3 loop spans 15 amino acids. CDR1 is SEHNR and CDR2 is FQNEAQ in the germline V gene (reference sequence). V lost 7 bases, J lost 0 bases, and 12 bases lay in between. The CDR3 reads CASTPGTSNTGELFF. CDR3 sequence (DNA): TGTGCCAGCACGCCCGGGACTTCGAACACCGGGGAGCTGTTTTTT.

The chain uses TRBV6-6 and TRBJ2-1, with D possibly matching TRBD2 (6 bases). CDR3 length equals 15 residues. CDR1 is MNHNY and CDR2 is SVGAGI in the germline V gene (reference sequence). Trimming cost V 7 bases and J 7 bases, with 20 bases left between them. The CDR3 DNA sequence: TGTGCCAGCACCGTCCTGGGGACTGGCAAAAATGAGCAGTTCTTC. It translates to CASTVLGTGKNEQFF.

V usage is TRBV18 and J usage is TRBJ2-7; D perhaps matches TRBD1 (6 bases). Germline loops: CDR1 KGHSH, CDR2 LQKENI. V was clipped by 1 base and J by 4 bases, with 17 bases between them. The CDR3 sequence is 16 residues long. The CDR3 loop is CASSPLAGTGPYEQYF. CDR3 coding DNA: TGTGCCAGCTCACCACTCGCCGGAACAGGGCCGTACGAGCAGTACTTC.

V usage is TRBV6-6 and J usage is TRBJ1-3, with TRBD1 as a possible D gene (6 bases). Germline CDR1 and CDR2: MNHNY and SVGAGI (reference sequence). The V gene lost 10 bases and the J gene lost 0 bases, with 13 bases spanning the gap. CDR3 length equals 14 residues. DNA for the CDR3: TGTGCCACCGGGGGGGCGACCTCTGGAAACACCATATATTTT. It translates to CATGGATSGNTIYF.

This sequence joins TRBV21-1 and TRBJ2-7; the D call TRBD1 from the table was never checked on the DNA. TRBV21-1 is termed a pseudogene. The CDR3 spans 15 residues. CDR3 protein: CASSTRDRVTYEQYF. For the CDR3, the DNA is TGTGCCAGCAGCACCCGGGACAGGGTAACCTACGAGCAGTACTTC.

The chain links TRBV2 to TRBJ2-1; possible D gene TRBD2, 5 bases. The length of the CDR3 is 15 residues. V lost 6 bases and J 0 bases, leaving 12 bases between the germline ends. Germline-derived CDR1 and CDR2 are SNHLY and FYNNEI. Here the CDR3 DNA reads TGTGCCAGCAGGCGGGCCGCAATCTCCTACAATGAGCAGTTCTTC. Amino acid sequence: CASRRAAISYNEQFF.

The chain uses TRBV5-1 and TRBJ1-1, with TRBD1 matching over 7 bases. The ends lost 0 bases at V and 7 bases at J; junction bases unmatched: 3. CDR3 length: 13 amino acids. CDR1 and CDR2 (germline): SGHRS, YFSETQ. CDR3 in amino acids: CASSLAGTVEAFF. The CDR3 DNA is TGCGCCAGCAGCTTGGCGGGGACAGTTGAAGCTTTCTTT.

The chain combines TRBV6-5 with TRBJ2-2; no clear D. Germline V gene sequence: CDR1 MNHEY, CDR2 SVGAGI. V was shortened by 4 bases and J by 4 bases, with 4 bases between the two germline ends. The CDR3 length is 12 residues. CDR3 sequence reads: CASSWVTGELFF. The CDR3 DNA follows: TGTGCCAGCAGTTGGGTCACCGGGGAGCTGTTTTTT.

The rearrangement uses TRBV2 and TRBJ2-5; D is possibly TRBD1 or TRBD2 (5 bases each). With 8 bases removed from V and 4 bases from J, the gap between germline ends came to 14 bases. This CDR3 is built from 13 residues. The germline V gene has CDR1 SNHLY and CDR2 FYNNEI. CDR3 bases: TGTGCCAGCCGATACCCGGGGCGAGAGACCCAGTACTTC. It is translated as CASRYPGRETQYF. The whole variable domain, remainder taken from reference TRBV2 and TRBJ2-5, is EPEVTQTPSHQVTQMGQEVILRCVPISNHLYFYWYRQILGQKVEFLVSFYNNEISEKSEIFDDQFSVERPDGSNFTLKIRSTKLEDSAMYFCASRYPGRETQYFGPGTRLLVL.

This rearrangement joins TRBV6-5 to TRBJ1-2, with TRBD1 matching 8 bases. This CDR3 contains 14 residues. Losses at the gene ends were 7 bases for V and 3 bases for J; bases not matched to a gene: 7. Germline V gene data show CDR1 as MNHEY and CDR2 as SVGAGI. The CDR3 loop is CASKTGGTHYGYTF. The CDR3 coding sequence is TGTGCCAGCAAAACAGGGGGTACCCACTATGGCTACACCTTC.

The genes are TRBV12-1 and TRBJ2-1; the D call TRBD2 from the table was never checked on the DNA. TRBV12-1 is classified as a pseudogene. The CDR3 sequence is 17 residues long. CDR3 protein: CASSPDPSGVALNEQFF. DNA of the CDR3: TGTGCCAGCAGCCCCGACCCTAGCGGGGTGGCTCTTAATGAGCAGTTCTTC.

This clone was seen only once. The chain links TRBV5-8 to TRBJ1-2; D is uncertain. This CDR3 comprises 15 residues. V lost 5 bases, J lost 2 bases, and 16 bases lay in between. In germline, CDR1 is SGHTS, CDR2 YDEGEE. As DNA, the CDR3 is TGTGCCAGCAGGCGGAGTAAAACCAACAACTATGGCTACACCTTC. Protein sequence: CASRRSKTNNYGYTF.

The chain carries TRBV11-1 and TRBJ1-2, with D tentatively TRBD1 (6 bases). Trimming shortened V by 5 bases and J by 4 bases, and 11 bases separated the two germline ends. Germline V gene data show CDR1 as SGHAT and CDR2 as FQDESV (reference sequence). The CDR3 covers 13 residues. The CDR3 coding sequence is TGTGCCAGCAGCGAGGGGGGAGTCTATGGCTACACCTTC. It translates to CASSEGGVYGYTF. The variable domain in full, with the rest retrieved from reference TRBV11-1 and TRBJ1-2, is EAEVAQSPRYKITEKSQAVAFWCDPISGHATLYWYRQILGQGPELLVQFQDESVVDDSQLPKDRFSAERLKGVDSTLKIQPAELGDSAMYLCASSEGGVYGYTFGSGTRLTVV.

This chain uses TRBV5-1 with TRBJ2-1, with D unresolved. Germline CDR1 and CDR2: SGHRS and YFSETQ. Trimming left V 4 bases short and J 0 bases short, with 14 bases between. CDR3 length: 16 amino acids. The CDR3 nucleotides are TGCGCCAGCAGCCCCGGGCGGCGTAGCTCCTACAATGAGCAGTTCTTC. Residues: CASSPGRRSSYNEQFF.

J is TRBJ1-4 and V is TRBV6-5; D is perhaps TRBD1 (5 bases). Trimming pared 0 bases from V and 8 bases from J, leaving 13 bases between. Germline-derived CDR1 and CDR2 are MNHEY and SVGAGI. The CDR3 runs 15 residues. The CDR3 loop reads CASSYSGGVGEKLFF. CDR3 in DNA: TGTGCCAGCAGTTACTCTGGAGGGGTAGGGGAAAAACTGTTTTTT.

The chain joins TRBV6-1 to TRBJ2-2; D is ambiguous. The CDR3 extends over 13 amino acids. CDR1 is MNHNS, CDR2 SASEGT, per germline. V lost 6 bases, J lost 4 bases, and 9 bases lay in between. CDR3 in DNA: TGTGCCAGCAGCGTCCGGCGCACCGGGGAGCTGTTTTTT. It translates to CASSVRRTGELFF.

This chain uses TRBV18 with TRBJ2-1; 10 positions agree with TRBD2. Looked up from germline, CDR1 is KGHSH and CDR2 is LQKENI. This CDR3 contains 15 residues. V dropped 3 bases and J dropped 7; count of bases not matched to a gene: 6. The CDR3 reads CASSPEGLAENEQFF. In DNA, the CDR3 is TGTGCCAGCTCACCTGAAGGACTAGCGGAAAATGAGCAGTTCTTC.

The V and J genes are TRBV10-2 and TRBJ2-1; 11 nucleotides align to TRBD1. V lost 7 bases, J lost 9 bases, and 8 bases stayed unmatched. Germline V gene sequence: CDR1 WSHSY, CDR2 SAAADI. There are 14 residues in the CDR3. CDR3 nucleotides: TGCGCCAGCACCGGGACAGGGGGTTTTAGTGAGCAGTTCTTC. Protein product: CASTGTGGFSEQFF.

J is TRBJ2-3 and V is TRBV19, with D possibly being TRBD2 (6 bases). V lost 5 bases to trimming and J lost 4 bases, with 10 bases between them. Germline assignment: CDR1 LNHDA and CDR2 SQIVND (reference sequence). The CDR3 covers 13 residues. As DNA, the CDR3 is TGTGCCAGTAGTTCCGGAGGGGCAGATACGCAGTATTTT. Encoded protein: CASSSGGADTQYF.

The rearrangement links TRBV5-1 to TRBJ1-2, with 8 bases lining up with TRBD1. The J segment lost 8 bases and the V segment lost 4 bases, leaving 13 bases of the junction unmatched. The CDR3 runs 15 residues. CDR1 and CDR2 from the germline V gene are SGHRS and YFSETQ. The DNA for the CDR3 is TGCGCCAGCAGCCCCAAACAGGGGGACTTGTTGGGCTACACCTTC. Translating gives CASSPKQGDLLGYTF.

This chain connects TRBV19 to TRBJ2-7; 7 nucleotides line up with TRBD1. The V gene's germline CDR1 is LNHDA and CDR2 SQIVND (reference sequence). CDR3 length: 14 amino acids. The junction had 5 bases not matched to a gene; V was cut back by 1 base and J by 5 bases. The CDR3 loop is CASSIGQGRDEQYF. In DNA form, the CDR3 reads TGTGCCAGTAGTATAGGACAGGGACGGGACGAGCAGTACTTC.

The rearrangement links TRBV14 to TRBJ2-1; the D is unclear. This CDR3 region has 14 residues. V lost 3 bases and J lost 5, with 11 bases in between. CDR1 is SGHDN, CDR2 FVKESK, per germline. CDR3 residues: CASSQKRYNNEQFF. The CDR3, as DNA: TGTGCCAGCAGCCAGAAGAGATACAACAATGAGCAGTTCTTC.

The chain joins TRBV7-3 to TRBJ2-1, with 10 bases fitting TRBD2. The V gene's germline CDR1 is SGHTA and CDR2 FQGTGA. V dropped 5 bases and J dropped 9; count of bases not matched to a gene: 13. This CDR3 has 16 residues. The CDR3 is CASSPNRLAGSREQFF. Written as DNA, the CDR3 is TGTGCCAGCAGCCCGAACCGACTAGCGGGCTCTCGTGAGCAGTTCTTC. The full variable domain, rest sourced from reference TRBV7-3 and TRBJ2-1, is GAGVSQTPSNKVTEKGKYVELRCDPISGHTALYWYRQSLGQGPEFLIYFQGTGAADDSGLPNDRFFAVRPEGSVSTLKIQRTERGDSAVYLCASSPNRLAGSREQFFGPGTRLTVL.